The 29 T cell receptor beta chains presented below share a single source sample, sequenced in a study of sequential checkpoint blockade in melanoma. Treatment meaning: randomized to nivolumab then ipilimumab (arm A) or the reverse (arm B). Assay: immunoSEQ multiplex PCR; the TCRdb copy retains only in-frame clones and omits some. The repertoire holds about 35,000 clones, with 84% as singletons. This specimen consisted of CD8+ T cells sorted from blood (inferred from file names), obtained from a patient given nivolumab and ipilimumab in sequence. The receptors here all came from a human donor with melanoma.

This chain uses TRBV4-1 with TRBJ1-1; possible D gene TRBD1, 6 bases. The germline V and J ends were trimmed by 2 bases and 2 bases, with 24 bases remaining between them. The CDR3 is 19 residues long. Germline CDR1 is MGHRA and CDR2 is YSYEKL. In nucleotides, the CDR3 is TGCGCCAGCAGCCAACCTTGGCCGGGACACGTACCTTCTAACACTGAAGCTTTCTTT. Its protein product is CASSQPWPGHVPSNTEAFF.

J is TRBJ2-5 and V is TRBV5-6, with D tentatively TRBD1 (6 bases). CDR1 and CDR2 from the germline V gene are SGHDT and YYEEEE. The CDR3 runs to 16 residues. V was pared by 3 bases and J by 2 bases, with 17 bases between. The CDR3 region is CASSWTEGPLQETQYF. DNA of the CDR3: TGTGCCAGCAGCTGGACAGAAGGTCCTTTACAAGAGACCCAGTACTTC.

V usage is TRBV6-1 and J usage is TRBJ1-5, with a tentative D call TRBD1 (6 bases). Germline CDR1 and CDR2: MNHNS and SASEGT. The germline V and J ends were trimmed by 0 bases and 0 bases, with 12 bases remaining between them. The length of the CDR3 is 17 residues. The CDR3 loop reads CASSEADGQYSNQPQHF. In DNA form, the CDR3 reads TGTGCCAGCAGTGAAGCAGATGGACAGTATAGCAATCAGCCCCAGCATTTT.

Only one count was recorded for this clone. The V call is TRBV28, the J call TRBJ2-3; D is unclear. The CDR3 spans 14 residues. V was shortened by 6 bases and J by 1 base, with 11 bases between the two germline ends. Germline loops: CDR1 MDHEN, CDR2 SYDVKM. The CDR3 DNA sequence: TGTGCCAGCAGCAGGCGATTGGGCACAGATACGCAGTATTTT. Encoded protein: CASSRRLGTDTQYF. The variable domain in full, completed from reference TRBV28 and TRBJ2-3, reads DVKVTQSSRYLVKRTGEKVFLECVQDMDHENMFWYRQDPGLGLRLIYFSYDVKMKEKGDIPEGYSVSREKKERFSLILESASTNQTSMYLCASSRRLGTDTQYFGPGTRLTVL.

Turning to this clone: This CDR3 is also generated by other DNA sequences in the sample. CDR3 coding DNA: TGTGCCAGCAGTTGGACTAGCGGGTCCTACGAGCAGTACTTC. It yields the protein CASSWTSGSYEQYF. The gene calls are TRBV27 and TRBJ2-7, with 11 bases aligning to TRBD2. The ends lost 4 bases at V and 1 base at J; junction bases unmatched: 0. Germline V gene sequence: CDR1 MNHEY, CDR2 SMNVEV (reference sequence). The CDR3 is 14 residues long.

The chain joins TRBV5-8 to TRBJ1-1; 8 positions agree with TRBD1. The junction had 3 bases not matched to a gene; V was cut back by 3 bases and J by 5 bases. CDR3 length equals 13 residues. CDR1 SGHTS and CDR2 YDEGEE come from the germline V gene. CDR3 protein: CASSSDRGTEAFF. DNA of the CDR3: TGTGCCAGCAGCTCAGACAGGGGAACTGAAGCTTTCTTT.

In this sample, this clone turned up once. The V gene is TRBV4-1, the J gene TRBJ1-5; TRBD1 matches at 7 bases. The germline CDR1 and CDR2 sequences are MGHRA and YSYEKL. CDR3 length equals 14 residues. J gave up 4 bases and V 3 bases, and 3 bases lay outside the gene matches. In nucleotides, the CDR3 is TGCGCCAGCAGCCAGGGACAGTCTAATCAGCCCCAGCATTTT. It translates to CASSQGQSNQPQHF.

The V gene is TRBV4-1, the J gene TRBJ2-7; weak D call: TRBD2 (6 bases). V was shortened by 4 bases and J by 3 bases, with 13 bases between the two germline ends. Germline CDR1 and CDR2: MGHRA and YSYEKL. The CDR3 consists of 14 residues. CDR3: CASSLGGGDYEQYF. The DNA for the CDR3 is TGCGCCAGCAGCCTTGGGGGAGGTGACTACGAGCAGTACTTC.

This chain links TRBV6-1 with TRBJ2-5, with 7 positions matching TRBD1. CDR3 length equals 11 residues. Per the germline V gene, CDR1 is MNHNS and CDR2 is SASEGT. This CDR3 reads CESTGQETQYF. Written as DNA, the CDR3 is TGTGAGTCGACAGGGCAAGAGACCCAGTACTTC.

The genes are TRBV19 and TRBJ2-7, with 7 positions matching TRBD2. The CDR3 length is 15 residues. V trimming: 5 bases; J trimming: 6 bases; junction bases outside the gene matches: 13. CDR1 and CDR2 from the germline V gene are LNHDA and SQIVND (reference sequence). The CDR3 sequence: CASSYGASGVPEQYF. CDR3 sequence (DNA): TGTGCCAGTAGTTACGGAGCGAGCGGGGTCCCCGAGCAGTACTTC. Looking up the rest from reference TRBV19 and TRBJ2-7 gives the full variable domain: DGGITQSPKYLFRKEGQNVTLSCEQNLNHDAMYWYRQDPGQGLRLIYYSQIVNDFQKGDIAEGYSVSREKKESFPLTVTSAQKNPTAFYLCASSYGASGVPEQYFGPGTRLTVT.

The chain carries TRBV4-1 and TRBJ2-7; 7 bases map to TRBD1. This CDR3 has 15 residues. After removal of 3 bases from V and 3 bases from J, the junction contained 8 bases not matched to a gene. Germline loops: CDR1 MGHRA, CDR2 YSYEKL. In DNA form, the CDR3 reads TGCGCCAGCAGCCAGTTCAGACAGGGATTCTACGAGCAGTACTTC. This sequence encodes CASSQFRQGFYEQYF.

CDR3 sequence reads: CASSFEPGSDLNTEAFF. The CDR3 bases are TGTGCCAGCAGCTTCGAACCGGGGTCCGACCTGAACACTGAAGCTTTCTTT. This rearrangement joins TRBV7-9 to TRBJ1-1, with D hard to call. Trimming shortened V by 3 bases and J by 0 bases, and 17 bases separated the two germline ends. This CDR3 region has 17 residues. Germline loops: CDR1 SEHNR, CDR2 FQNEAQ (reference sequence).

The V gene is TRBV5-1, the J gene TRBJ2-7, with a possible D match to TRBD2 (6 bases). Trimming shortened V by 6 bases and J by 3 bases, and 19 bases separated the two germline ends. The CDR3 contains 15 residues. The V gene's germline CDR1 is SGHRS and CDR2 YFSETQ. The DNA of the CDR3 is TGCGCCAGCAACCCGGGGGAGTCCGGGGACTACGAGCAGTACTTC. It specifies CASNPGESGDYEQYF.

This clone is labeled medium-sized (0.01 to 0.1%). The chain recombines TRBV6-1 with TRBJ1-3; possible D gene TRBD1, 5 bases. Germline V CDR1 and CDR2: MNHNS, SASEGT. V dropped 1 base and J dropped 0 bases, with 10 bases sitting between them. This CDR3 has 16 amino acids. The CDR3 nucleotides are TGTGCCAGCAGTGAAGAGGAGGGGAGCTCTGGAAACACCATATATTTT. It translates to CASSEEEGSSGNTIYF.

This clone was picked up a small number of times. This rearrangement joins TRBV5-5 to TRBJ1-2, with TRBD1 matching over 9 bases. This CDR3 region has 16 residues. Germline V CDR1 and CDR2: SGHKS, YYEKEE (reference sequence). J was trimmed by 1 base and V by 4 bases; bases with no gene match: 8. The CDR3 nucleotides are TGTGCCAGCAGCCCGGACAGGGGTAGGATTAACTATGGCTACACCTTC. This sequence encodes CASSPDRGRINYGYTF. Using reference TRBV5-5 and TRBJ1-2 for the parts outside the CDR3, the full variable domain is DAGVTQSPTHLIKTRGQQVTLRCSPISGHKSVSWYQQVLGQGPQFIFQYYEKEERGRGNFPDRFSARQFPNYSSELNVNALLLGDSALYLCASSPDRGRINYGYTFGSGTRLTVV.

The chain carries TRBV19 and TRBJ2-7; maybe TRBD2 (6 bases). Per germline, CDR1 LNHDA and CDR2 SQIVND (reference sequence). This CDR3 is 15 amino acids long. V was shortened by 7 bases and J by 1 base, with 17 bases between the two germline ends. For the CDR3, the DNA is TGTGCCAGTACCATTTTTCTAGCGCTTTCCTACGAGCAGTACTTC. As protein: CASTIFLALSYEQYF.

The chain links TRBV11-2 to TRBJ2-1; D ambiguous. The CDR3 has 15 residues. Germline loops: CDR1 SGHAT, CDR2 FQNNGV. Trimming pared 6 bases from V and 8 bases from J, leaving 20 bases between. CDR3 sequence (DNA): TGTGCCAGCAGTTATGACTGGATGTCGGCCGATGAGCAGTTCTTC. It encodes CASSYDWMSADEQFF. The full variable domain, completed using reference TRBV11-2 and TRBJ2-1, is EAGVAQSPRYKIIEKRQSVAFWCNPISGHATLYWYQQILGQGPKLLIQFQNNGVVDDSQLPKDRFSAERLKGVDSTLKIQPAKLEDSAVYLCASSYDWMSADEQFFGPGTRLTVL.

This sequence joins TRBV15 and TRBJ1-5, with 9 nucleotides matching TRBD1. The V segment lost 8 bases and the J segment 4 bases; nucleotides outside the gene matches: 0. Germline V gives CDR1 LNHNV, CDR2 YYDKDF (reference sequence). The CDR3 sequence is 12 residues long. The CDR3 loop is CATGTGNQPQHF. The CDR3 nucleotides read TGTGCCACCGGGACAGGGAATCAGCCCCAGCATTTT.

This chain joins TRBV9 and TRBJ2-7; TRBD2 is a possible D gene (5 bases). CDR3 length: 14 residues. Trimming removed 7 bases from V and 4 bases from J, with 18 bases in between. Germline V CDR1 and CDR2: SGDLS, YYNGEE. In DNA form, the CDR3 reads TGTGCCAGCGGTCCGGGGAGCTTCGTATACGAGCAGTACTTC. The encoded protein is CASGPGSFVYEQYF.

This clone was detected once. In DNA, the CDR3 is TGTGCCAGCGAGGGCGGGTTCTCCTACGAGCAGTACTTC. Its protein product is CASEGGFSYEQYF. This chain joins TRBV11-2 and TRBJ2-7, with D possibly matching TRBD2 (5 bases). CDR1 and CDR2 (germline): SGHAT, FQNNGV. The length of the CDR3 is 13 residues. V dropped 8 bases and J dropped 0 bases, with 11 bases sitting between them.

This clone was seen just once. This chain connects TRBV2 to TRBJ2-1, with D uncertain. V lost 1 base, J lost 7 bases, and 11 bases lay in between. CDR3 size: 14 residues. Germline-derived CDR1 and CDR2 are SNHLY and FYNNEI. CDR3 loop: CASSEDYYQNEQFF. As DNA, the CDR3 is TGTGCCAGCAGTGAAGATTACTACCAGAATGAGCAGTTCTTC.

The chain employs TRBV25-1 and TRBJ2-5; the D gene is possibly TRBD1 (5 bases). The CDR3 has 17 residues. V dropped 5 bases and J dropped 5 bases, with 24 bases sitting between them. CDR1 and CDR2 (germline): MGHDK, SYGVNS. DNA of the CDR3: TGTGCCAGCAGTCCAACGATTAGATTAGGGGCCGGGGAGACCCAGTACTTC. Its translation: CASSPTIRLGAGETQYF.

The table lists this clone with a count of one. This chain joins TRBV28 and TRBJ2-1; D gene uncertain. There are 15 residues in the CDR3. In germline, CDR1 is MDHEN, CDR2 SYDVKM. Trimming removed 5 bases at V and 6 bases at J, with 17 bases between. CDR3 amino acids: CASSTDSDPRNEQFF. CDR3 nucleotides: TGTGCCAGCAGTACTGACTCAGACCCCCGCAATGAGCAGTTCTTC.

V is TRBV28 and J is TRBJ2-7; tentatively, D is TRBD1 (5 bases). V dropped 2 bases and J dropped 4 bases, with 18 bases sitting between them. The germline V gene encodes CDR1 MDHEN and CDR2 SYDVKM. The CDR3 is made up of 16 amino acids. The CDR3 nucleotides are TGTGCCAGCAGTTTAATCCTCAGGGATTCCAGGTACGAGCAGTACTTC. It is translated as CASSLILRDSRYEQYF.

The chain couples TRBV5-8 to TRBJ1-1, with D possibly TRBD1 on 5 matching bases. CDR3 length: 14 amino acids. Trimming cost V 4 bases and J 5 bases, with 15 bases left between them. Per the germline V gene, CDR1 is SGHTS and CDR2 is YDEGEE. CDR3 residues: CASSDSGWRTEAFF. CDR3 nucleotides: TGTGCCAGCAGCGATTCAGGGTGGCGGACTGAAGCTTTCTTT. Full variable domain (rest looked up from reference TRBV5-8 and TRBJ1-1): EAGVTQSPTHLIKTRGQQATLRCSPISGHTSVYWYQQALGLGLQFLLWYDEGEERNRGNFPPRFSGRQFPNYSSELNVNALELEDSALYLCASSDSGWRTEAFFGQGTRLTVV.

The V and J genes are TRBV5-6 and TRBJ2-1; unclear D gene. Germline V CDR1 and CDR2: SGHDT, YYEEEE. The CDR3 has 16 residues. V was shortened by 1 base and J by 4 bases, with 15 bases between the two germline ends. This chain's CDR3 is CASSLIRSALYNEQFF. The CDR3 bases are TGTGCCAGCAGCTTGATTCGAAGCGCCTTATACAATGAGCAGTTCTTC.

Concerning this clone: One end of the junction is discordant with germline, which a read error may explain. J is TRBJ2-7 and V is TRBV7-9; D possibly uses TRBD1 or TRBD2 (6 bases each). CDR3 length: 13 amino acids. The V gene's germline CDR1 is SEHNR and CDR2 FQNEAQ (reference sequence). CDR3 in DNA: TGTGCCAGCAGCCTAGGGGGGCAGCCGGAGCAGGGGTTC. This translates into CASSLGGQPEQGF.

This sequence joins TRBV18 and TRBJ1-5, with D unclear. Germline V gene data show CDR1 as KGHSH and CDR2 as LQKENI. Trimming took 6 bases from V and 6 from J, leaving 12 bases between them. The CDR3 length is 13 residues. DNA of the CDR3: TGTGCCAGCTCCGGAGGGATGGGTCAGCCCCAGCATTTT. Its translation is CASSGGMGQPQHF.

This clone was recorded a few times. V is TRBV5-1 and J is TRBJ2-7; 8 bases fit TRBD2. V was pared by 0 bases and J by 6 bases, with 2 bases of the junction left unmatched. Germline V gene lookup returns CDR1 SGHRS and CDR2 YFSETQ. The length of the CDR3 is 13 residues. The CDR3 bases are TGCGCCAGCAGCTTGGGACTAGCGCTCGAGCAGTACTTC. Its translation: CASSLGLALEQYF. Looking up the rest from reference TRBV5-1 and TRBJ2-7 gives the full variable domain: KAGVTQTPRYLIKTRGQQVTLSCSPISGHRSVSWYQQTPGQGLQFLFEYFSETQRNKGNFPGRFSGRQFSNSRSEMNVSTLELGDSALYLCASSLGLALEQYFGPGTRLTVT.